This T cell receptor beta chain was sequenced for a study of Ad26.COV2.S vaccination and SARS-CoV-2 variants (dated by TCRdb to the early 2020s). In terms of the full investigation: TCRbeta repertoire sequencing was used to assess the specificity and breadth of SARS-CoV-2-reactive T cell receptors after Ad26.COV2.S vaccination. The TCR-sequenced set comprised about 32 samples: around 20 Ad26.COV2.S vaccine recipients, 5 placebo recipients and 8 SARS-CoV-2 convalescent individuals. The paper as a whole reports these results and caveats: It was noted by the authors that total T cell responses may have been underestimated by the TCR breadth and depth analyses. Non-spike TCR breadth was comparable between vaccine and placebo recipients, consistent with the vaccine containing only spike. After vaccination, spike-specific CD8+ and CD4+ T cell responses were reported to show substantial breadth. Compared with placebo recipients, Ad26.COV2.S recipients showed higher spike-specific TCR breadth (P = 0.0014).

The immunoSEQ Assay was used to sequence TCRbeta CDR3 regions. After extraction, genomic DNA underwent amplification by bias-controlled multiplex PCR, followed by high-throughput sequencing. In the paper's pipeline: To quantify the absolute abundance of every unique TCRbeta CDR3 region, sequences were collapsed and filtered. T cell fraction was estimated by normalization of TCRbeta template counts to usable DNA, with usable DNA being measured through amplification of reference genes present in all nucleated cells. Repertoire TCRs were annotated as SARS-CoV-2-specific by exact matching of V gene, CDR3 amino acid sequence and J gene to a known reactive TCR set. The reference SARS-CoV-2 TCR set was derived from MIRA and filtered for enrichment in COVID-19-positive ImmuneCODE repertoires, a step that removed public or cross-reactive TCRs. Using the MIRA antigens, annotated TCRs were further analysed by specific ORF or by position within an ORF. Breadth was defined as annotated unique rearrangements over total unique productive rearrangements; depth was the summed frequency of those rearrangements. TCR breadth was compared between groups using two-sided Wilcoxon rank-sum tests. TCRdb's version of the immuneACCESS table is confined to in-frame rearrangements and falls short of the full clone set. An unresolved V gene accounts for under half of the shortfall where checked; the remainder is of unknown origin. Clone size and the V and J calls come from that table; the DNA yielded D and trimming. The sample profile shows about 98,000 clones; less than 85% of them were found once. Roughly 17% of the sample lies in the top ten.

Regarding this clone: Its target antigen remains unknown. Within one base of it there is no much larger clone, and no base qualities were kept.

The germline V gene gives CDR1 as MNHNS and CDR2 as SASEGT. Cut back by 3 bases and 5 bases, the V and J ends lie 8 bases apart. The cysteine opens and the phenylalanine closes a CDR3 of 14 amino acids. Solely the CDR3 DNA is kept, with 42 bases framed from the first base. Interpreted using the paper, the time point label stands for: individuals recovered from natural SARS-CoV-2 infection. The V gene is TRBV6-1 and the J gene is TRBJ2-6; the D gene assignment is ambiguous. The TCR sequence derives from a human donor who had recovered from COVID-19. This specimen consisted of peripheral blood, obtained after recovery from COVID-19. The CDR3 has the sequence CASSEDYRANVLTF. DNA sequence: TGTGCCAGCAGTGAGGATTACCGGGCCAACGTCCTGACTTTC.